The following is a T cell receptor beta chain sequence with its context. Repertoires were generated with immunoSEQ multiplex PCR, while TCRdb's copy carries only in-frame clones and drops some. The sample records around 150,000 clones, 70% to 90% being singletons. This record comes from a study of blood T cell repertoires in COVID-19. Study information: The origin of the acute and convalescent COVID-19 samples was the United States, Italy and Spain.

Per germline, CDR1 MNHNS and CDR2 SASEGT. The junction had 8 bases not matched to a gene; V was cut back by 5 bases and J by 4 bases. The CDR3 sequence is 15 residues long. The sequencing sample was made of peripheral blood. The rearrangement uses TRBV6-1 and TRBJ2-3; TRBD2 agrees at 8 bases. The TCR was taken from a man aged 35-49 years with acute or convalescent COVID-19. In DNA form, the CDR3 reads TGTGCCAGCAGTTCCACGGGGGGGGTCGCAGATACGCAGTATTTT. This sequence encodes CASSSTGGVADTQYF.